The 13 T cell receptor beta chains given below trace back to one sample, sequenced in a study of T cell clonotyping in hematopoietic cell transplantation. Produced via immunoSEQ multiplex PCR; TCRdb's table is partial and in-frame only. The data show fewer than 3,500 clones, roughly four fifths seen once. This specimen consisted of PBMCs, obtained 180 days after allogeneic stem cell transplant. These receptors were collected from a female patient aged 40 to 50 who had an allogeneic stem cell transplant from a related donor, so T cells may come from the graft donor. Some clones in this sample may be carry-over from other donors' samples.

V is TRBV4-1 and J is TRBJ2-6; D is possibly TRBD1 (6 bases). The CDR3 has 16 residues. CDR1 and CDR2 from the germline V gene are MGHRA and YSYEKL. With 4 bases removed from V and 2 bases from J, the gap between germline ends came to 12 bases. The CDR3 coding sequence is TGCGCCAGCAGCCCAATCAGGGGAACTGGGGCCAACGTCCTGACTTTC. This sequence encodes CASSPIRGTGANVLTF.

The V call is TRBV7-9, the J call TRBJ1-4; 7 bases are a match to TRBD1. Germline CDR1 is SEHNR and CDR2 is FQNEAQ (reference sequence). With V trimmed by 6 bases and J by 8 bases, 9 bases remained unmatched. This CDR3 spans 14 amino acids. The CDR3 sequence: CASRPRGAQEKLFF. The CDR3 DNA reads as TGTGCCAGCAGACCCAGGGGGGCGCAAGAAAAACTGTTTTTT.

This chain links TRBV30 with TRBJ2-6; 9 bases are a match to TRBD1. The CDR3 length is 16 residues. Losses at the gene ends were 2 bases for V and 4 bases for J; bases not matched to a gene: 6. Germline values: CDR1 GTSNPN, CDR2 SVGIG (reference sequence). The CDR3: CAWSKGQGSGANVLTF. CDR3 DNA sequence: TGTGCCTGGAGTAAGGGACAGGGCTCAGGGGCCAACGTCCTGACTTTC.

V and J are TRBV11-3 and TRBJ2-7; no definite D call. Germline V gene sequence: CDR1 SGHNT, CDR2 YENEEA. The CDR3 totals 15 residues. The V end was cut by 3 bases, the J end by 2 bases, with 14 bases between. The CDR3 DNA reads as TGTGCCAGCAGCTTCGGAAGCGACCGTCCCTACGAGCAGTACTTC. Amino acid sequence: CASSFGSDRPYEQYF.

In DNA form, the CDR3 reads TGTGCCAGCAGTGAAACGGGGAACACTGAAGCTTTCTTT. The encoded protein is CASSETGNTEAFF. The gene calls are TRBV6-4 and TRBJ1-1, with no clear D. In germline, CDR1 is MRHNA, CDR2 SNTAGT. The CDR3 totals 13 residues. The V gene lost 3 bases and the J gene lost 1 base, with 6 bases spanning the gap.

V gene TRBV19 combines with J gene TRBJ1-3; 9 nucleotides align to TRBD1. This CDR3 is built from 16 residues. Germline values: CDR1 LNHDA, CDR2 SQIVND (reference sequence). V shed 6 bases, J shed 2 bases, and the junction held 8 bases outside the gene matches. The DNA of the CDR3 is TGTGCCAGTAGCAAGGGGACAGGGAGCACTGGAAACACCATATATTTT. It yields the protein CASSKGTGSTGNTIYF.

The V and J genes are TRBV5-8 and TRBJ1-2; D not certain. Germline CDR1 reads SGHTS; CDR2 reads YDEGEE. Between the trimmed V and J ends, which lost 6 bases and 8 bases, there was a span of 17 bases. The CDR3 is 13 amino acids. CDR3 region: CASTLSGLRGYTF. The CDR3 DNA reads TGTGCCAGCACTCTCTCGGGGTTGCGAGGCTACACCTTC. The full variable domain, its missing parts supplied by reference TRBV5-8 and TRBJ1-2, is EAGVTQSPTHLIKTRGQQATLRCSPISGHTSVYWYQQALGLGLQFLLWYDEGEERNRGNFPPRFSGRQFPNYSSELNVNALELEDSALYLCASTLSGLRGYTFGSGTRLTVV.

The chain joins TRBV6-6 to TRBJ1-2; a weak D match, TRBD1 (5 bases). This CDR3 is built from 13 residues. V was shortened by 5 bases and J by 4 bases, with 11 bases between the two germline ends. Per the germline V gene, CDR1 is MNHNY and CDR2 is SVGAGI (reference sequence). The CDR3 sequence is CASSQDNLYGYTF. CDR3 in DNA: TGTGCCAGCAGTCAGGACAACCTCTATGGCTACACCTTC.

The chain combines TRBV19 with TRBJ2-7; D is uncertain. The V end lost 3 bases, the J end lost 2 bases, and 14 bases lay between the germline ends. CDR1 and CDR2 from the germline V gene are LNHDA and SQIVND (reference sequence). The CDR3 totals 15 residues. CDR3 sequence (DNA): TGTGCCAGTAGTATTGTCGTCGGTACGCCCTACGAGCAGTACTTC. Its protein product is CASSIVVGTPYEQYF.

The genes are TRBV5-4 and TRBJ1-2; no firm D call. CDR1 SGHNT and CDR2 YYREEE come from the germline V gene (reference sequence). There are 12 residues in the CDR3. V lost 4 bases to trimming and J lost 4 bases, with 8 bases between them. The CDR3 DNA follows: TGTGCCAGCAGCCGACCGCTCTATGGCTACACCTTC. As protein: CASSRPLYGYTF.

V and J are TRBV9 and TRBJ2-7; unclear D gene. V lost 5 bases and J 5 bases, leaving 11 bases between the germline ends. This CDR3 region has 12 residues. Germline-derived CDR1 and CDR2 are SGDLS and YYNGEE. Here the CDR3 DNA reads TGTGCCAGCAGGCACACTGGAGACGAGCAGTACTTC. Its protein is CASRHTGDEQYF.

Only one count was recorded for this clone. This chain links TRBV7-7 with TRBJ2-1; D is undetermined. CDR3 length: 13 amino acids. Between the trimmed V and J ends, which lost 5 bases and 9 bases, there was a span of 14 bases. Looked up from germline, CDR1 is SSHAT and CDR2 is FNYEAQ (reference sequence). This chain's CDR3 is CASSPLASGEQFF. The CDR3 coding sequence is TGTGCCAGCAGCCCCCTGGCGTCTGGTGAGCAGTTCTTC.

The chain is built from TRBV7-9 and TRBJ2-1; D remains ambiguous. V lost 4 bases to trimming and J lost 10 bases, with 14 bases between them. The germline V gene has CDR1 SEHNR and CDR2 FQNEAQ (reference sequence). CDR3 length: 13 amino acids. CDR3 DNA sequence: TGTGCCAGCAGCTCCGACGGCGTCCGGGAGCAGTTCTTC. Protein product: CASSSDGVREQFF.